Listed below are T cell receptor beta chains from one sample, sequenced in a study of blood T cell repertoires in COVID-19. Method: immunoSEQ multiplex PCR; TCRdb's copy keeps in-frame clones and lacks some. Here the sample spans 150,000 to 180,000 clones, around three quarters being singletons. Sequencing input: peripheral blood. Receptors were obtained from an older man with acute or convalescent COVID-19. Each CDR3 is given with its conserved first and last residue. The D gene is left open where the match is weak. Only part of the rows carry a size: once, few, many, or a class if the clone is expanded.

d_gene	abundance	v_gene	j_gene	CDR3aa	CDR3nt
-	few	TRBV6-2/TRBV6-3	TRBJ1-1	CASSYNQPGAEAFF	TGTGCCAGCAGTTACAACCAGCCGGGAGCTGAAGCTTTCTTT
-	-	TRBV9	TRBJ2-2	CASSVATSNTGELFF	TGTGCCAGCAGCGTAGCCACATCGAACACCGGGGAGCTGTTTTTT
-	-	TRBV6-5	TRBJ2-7	CASRGIASYEQYF	TGTGCCAGCAGGGGCATCGCTTCATACGAGCAGTACTTC
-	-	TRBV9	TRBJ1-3	CASSARTGYGNTIYF	TGTGCCAGCAGCGCGAGAACAGGGTATGGAAACACCATATATTTT
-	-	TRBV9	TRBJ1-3	CASSVVGYGGSGNTIYF	TGTGCCAGCAGCGTAGTGGGATACGGGGGCTCTGGAAACACCATATATTTT
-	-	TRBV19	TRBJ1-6	CASNVFDSPLHF	TGTGCCAGTAATGTCTTTGATTCACCCCTCCACTTT
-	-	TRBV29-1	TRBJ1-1	CSAPNPSLNTEAFF	TGCAGCGCCCCGAATCCCAGTTTGAACACTGAAGCTTTCTTT
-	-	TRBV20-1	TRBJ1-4	CSASRAEKLFF	TGCAGTGCTAGTAGAGCAGAAAAACTGTTTTTT
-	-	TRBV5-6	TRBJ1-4	CASSLEPSSYATNEKLFF	TGTGCCAGCAGCTTGGAGCCCTCTTCCTATGCAACTAATGAAAAACTGTTTTTT
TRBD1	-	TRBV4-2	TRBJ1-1	CASSHPVQGAGMNTEAFF	TGTGCCAGCAGCCACCCGGTTCAGGGGGCTGGGATGAACACTGAAGCTTTCTTT
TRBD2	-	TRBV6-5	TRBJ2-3	CASSRDYPPDTQYF	TGTGCCAGCAGCCGGGACTACCCGCCAGATACGCAGTATTTT
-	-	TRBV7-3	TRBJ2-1	CASSLTQGGEQFF	TGTGCCAGCAGCTTAACCCAGGGTGGTGAGCAGTTCTTC
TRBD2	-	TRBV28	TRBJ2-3	CASRRLAGLTDTQYF	TGTGCCAGCAGGAGGTTAGCGGGCCTCACAGATACGCAGTATTTT
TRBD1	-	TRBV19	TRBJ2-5	CASRSTGTGYGETQYF	TGTGCCAGTAGATCTACCGGGACAGGGTACGGAGAGACCCAGTACTTC
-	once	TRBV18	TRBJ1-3	CASSREIGQISGNTIYF	TGTGCCAGCTCACGTGAGATCGGACAGATCTCTGGAAACACCATATATTTT
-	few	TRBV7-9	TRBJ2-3	CASSLTDTQYF	TGTGCCAGCAGCCTCACAGATACGCAGTATTTT
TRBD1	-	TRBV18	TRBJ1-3	CASSQNRDSGNTIYF	TGTGCCAGCTCACAAAACCGGGACAGCGGAAACACCATATATTTT
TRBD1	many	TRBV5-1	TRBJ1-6	CASRYRTGGDSPLHF	TGCGCCAGCAGATATCGGACAGGGGGAGATTCACCCCTCCACTTT
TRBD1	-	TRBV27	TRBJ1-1	CASSLWGTGGLVTEAFF	TGTGCCAGCAGTTTATGGGGGACAGGGGGCTTGGTCACTGAAGCTTTCTTT
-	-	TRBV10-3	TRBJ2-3	CATRGGDTDTQYF	TGTGCCACCAGGGGCGGGGACACAGATACGCAGTATTTT
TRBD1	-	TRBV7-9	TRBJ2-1	CASSSILPGTGGGEQFF	TGTGCCAGCAGCTCAATACTACCCGGGACAGGGGGAGGCGAGCAGTTCTTC
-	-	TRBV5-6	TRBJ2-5	CASSPARQETQYF	TGTGCCAGCAGCCCCGCGCGGCAAGAGACCCAGTACTTC
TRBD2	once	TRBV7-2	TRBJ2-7	CASSLTPYRLAGENVQYF	TGTGCCAGCAGCTTAACCCCCTATCGACTAGCGGGGGAGAATGTGCAGTACTTC
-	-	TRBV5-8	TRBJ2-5	CASSFTGRGETQYF	TGTGCCAGCAGCTTTACAGGGAGAGGGGAGACCCAGTACTTC